This T cell receptor (beta chain) was captured in a study of a mutant IDH1 vaccine in newly diagnosed glioma. The CDR3 extends over 15 amino acids. Losses at the gene ends were 7 bases for V and 4 bases for J; bases not matched to a gene: 10. Germline CDR1 MNHEY, CDR2 SVGAGI. Time point indicated: week 11, during vaccination. Topical imiquimod accompanied each vaccine dose, which consisted of 300 ug of mutant IDH1 20-mer peptide. Some clones are missing from TCRdb's copy, which holds only in-frame ones; the method was immunoSEQ multiplex PCR. The profile shows roughly 57,000 clones, approximately 90% of them singletons. With regard to this clone: The target antigen is unknown.

The source is a man aged 35 to 55 with glioma. The source material was PBMCs, sampled from a glioma patient whose treatment included an IDH1 peptide vaccine. The J gene is TRBJ1-2, the V gene TRBV6-5; TRBD1 matches at 9 bases. The CDR3 loop reads CASTQQGALGYGYTF. The CDR3 nucleotides read TGTGCCAGCACTCAACAGGGGGCGTTAGGCTATGGCTACACCTTC.